A selection of T cell receptor beta chains follows, all from one sample in a study of cytomegalovirus exposure and HLA in healthy donors. Method: immunoSEQ multiplex PCR; TCRdb's copy keeps in-frame clones and lacks some. The sample has 120,000 or so clones, about 80% seen once. The sequencing input was PBMCs. Receptors originate from a woman between 50 and 59 years old in good health and CMV-seropositive. Each CDR3 is given with its conserved first and last residue. The order of the fields is clone size, D gene, V gene, J gene, CDR3 protein, CDR3 DNA. A D gene is named only where the DNA matches it firmly. Only some rows state a clone size, as once, few, many or a class for expanded clones.

size: -
D: TRBD2
V: TRBV4-3
J: TRBJ2-3
CDR3: CASSQLSGTTFGGSADTQYF
DNA: TGCGCCAGCAGCCAATTATCCGGGACTACCTTTGGGGGGTCGGCAGATACGCAGTATTTT

size: few
D: -
V: TRBV6-1
J: TRBJ2-5
CDR3: CASSVLGPQETQYF
DNA: TGTGCCAGCAGTGTACTGGGGCCTCAAGAGACCCAGTACTTC

size: few
D: -
V: TRBV27
J: TRBJ2-2
CDR3: CASSSGSFTGELFF
DNA: TGTGCCAGCAGTTCGGGATCATTCACCGGGGAGCTGTTTTTT

size: -
D: TRBD1
V: TRBV6-5
J: TRBJ1-6
CDR3: CATLTGASYSPLHF
DNA: TGTGCCACATTGACAGGGGCGTCTTATTCACCCCTCCACTTT

size: -
D: -
V: TRBV2
J: TRBJ2-3
CDR3: CASRTESTDTQYF
DNA: TGTGCCAGTCGGACAGAAAGCACAGATACGCAGTATTTT

size: -
D: TRBD2
V: TRBV6-1
J: TRBJ2-1
CDR3: CASRTSGNTEQFF
DNA: TGTGCCAGCAGGACTAGCGGGAACACTGAGCAGTTCTTC

size: -
D: -
V: TRBV7-2
J: TRBJ2-5
CDR3: CASSLGGSETQYF
DNA: TGTGCCAGCAGCTTAGGGGGCTCGGAGACCCAGTACTTC

size: -
D: -
V: TRBV7-2
J: TRBJ2-1
CDR3: CASSSPTRREQFF
DNA: TGTGCCAGCAGCTCTCCGACTAGAAGGGAGCAGTTCTTC

size: -
D: TRBD2
V: TRBV5-1
J: TRBJ2-5
CDR3: CASSLGVSIAGETQYF
DNA: TGCGCCAGCAGCTTGGGAGTTTCTATAGCGGGGGAGACCCAGTACTTC

size: -
D: -
V: TRBV7-8
J: TRBJ2-3
CDR3: CASSSNTDTQYF
DNA: TGTGCCAGCAGCTCCAACACAGATACGCAGTATTTT

size: -
D: TRBD2
V: TRBV2
J: TRBJ2-3
CDR3: CASATGTSGRSDTQYF
DNA: TGTGCCAGCGCGACTGGGACTAGCGGGAGATCTGATACGCAGTATTTT

size: -
D: -
V: TRBV5-1
J: TRBJ1-1
CDR3: CASSSFSMNTEAFF
DNA: TGCGCCAGCAGCTCTTTTAGCATGAACACTGAAGCTTTCTTT

size: -
D: TRBD2
V: TRBV7-2
J: TRBJ2-3
CDR3: CASSSGLAGNTQYF
DNA: TGTGCCAGCAGCTCGGGACTAGCGGGGAATACGCAGTATTTT

size: -
D: -
V: TRBV6-1
J: TRBJ2-3
CDR3: CASSPRYTDTQYF
DNA: TGTGCCAGCAGTCCGAGATACACAGATACGCAGTATTTT

size: -
D: TRBD2
V: TRBV11-3
J: TRBJ2-7
CDR3: CASSFSGSGDEQYF
DNA: TGTGCCAGCAGCTTTAGCGGGAGTGGAGACGAGCAGTACTTC

size: many
D: TRBD1
V: TRBV13
J: TRBJ2-7
CDR3: CASRETGDGTYEQYF
DNA: TGTGCCAGCAGAGAAACAGGGGACGGTACCTACGAGCAGTACTTC

size: -
D: TRBD1
V: TRBV30
J: TRBJ1-2
CDR3: CAWSVQGTNGYTF
DNA: TGTGCCTGGAGTGTACAGGGGACCAATGGCTACACCTTC

size: -
D: TRBD1
V: TRBV28
J: TRBJ1-5
CDR3: CASSSGQGGNQPQHF
DNA: TGCGCCAGCAGTTCCGGACAGGGTGGCAATCAGCCCCAGCATTTT

size: medium-sized
D: -
V: TRBV6-6
J: TRBJ1-4
CDR3: CASSHRVARGEKLFF
DNA: TGTGCCAGCAGTCATAGAGTAGCCCGGGGTGAAAAACTGTTTTTT

size: -
D: -
V: TRBV7-8
J: TRBJ1-6
CDR3: CASSLEAASSYNSPLHF
DNA: TGTGCCAGCAGCTTAGAAGCAGCTAGCTCCTATAATTCACCCCTCCACTTT

size: few
D: -
V: TRBV7-8
J: TRBJ1-1
CDR3: CASSRLTANTEAFF
DNA: TGTGCCAGCAGCCGTTTGACAGCTAACACTGAAGCTTTCTTT

size: -
D: -
V: TRBV7-9
J: TRBJ2-7
CDR3: CASSFGRKSYEQYF
DNA: TGTGCCAGCAGCTTTGGCAGGAAATCCTACGAGCAGTACTTC

size: -
D: -
V: TRBV29-1
J: TRBJ1-1
CDR3: CSVTPRDIDTEAFF
DNA: TGCAGCGTCACGCCCCGGGACATTGACACTGAAGCTTTCTTT

size: -
D: -
V: TRBV30
J: TRBJ2-2
CDR3: CAWSPGAGTGELFF
DNA: TGTGCCTGGAGCCCAGGGGCCGGGACCGGGGAGCTGTTTTTT

size: -
D: -
V: TRBV6-1
J: TRBJ2-7
CDR3: CASSVEGGEQYF
DNA: TGTGCCAGCAGTGTAGAAGGAGGCGAGCAGTACTTC

size: few
D: TRBD2
V: TRBV7-2
J: TRBJ2-1
CDR3: CASGRTSGGTEQFF
DNA: TGTGCCAGCGGCAGGACTAGCGGGGGTACTGAGCAGTTCTTC

size: many
D: TRBD1
V: TRBV7-2
J: TRBJ2-3
CDR3: CASRLGGSGAPTQYF
DNA: TGTGCCAGCAGACTAGGGGGCTCCGGGGCCCCTACGCAGTATTTT

size: -
D: -
V: TRBV6-5
J: TRBJ2-2
CDR3: CASSYWQNTGELFF
DNA: TGTGCCAGCAGTTACTGGCAGAACACCGGGGAGCTGTTTTTT

size: -
D: TRBD2
V: TRBV11-2
J: TRBJ2-2
CDR3: CASSIQISGAGELFF
DNA: TGTGCCAGCAGTATACAAATAAGCGGGGCCGGGGAGCTGTTTTTT

size: once
D: -
V: TRBV9
J: TRBJ1-4
CDR3: CATGPQGTNEKLFF
DNA: TGTGCCACAGGACCCCAGGGAACTAATGAAAAACTGTTTTTT

size: -
D: -
V: TRBV7-6
J: TRBJ1-6
CDR3: CASSLAPPGLGNSPLHF
DNA: TGTGCCAGCAGCTTAGCCCCCCCGGGACTCGGTAATTCACCCCTCCACTTT

size: once
D: -
V: TRBV18
J: TRBJ1-3
CDR3: CASSPSSFSGNTIYF
DNA: TGTGCCAGCTCACCAAGCTCGTTTTCTGGAAACACCATATATTTT

size: -
D: -
V: TRBV2
J: TRBJ1-2
CDR3: CASSWDIYGYTF
DNA: TGTGCCAGCAGTTGGGACATTTATGGCTACACCTTC

size: -
D: TRBD2
V: TRBV7-9
J: TRBJ2-3
CDR3: CASSSEGWREGKADTQYF
DNA: TGTGCCAGCAGCTCAGAAGGGTGGCGGGAGGGGAAGGCAGATACGCAGTATTTT

size: -
D: -
V: TRBV7-2
J: TRBJ2-1
CDR3: CASSSHQGREQFF
DNA: TGTGCCAGCAGCTCGCACCAGGGTAGGGAGCAGTTCTTC

size: -
D: -
V: TRBV4-1
J: TRBJ2-7
CDR3: CASSYLWDTTYEQYF
DNA: TGCGCCAGCAGCTATCTATGGGACACGACCTACGAGCAGTACTTC

size: -
D: -
V: TRBV5-1
J: TRBJ2-3
CDR3: CASSLERDTQYF
DNA: TGCGCCAGCAGCTTGGAGCGAGATACGCAGTATTTT

size: -
D: -
V: TRBV30
J: TRBJ2-1
CDR3: CAWRKLSNEQFF
DNA: TGTGCCTGGAGGAAACTTAGCAATGAGCAGTTCTTC

size: -
D: -
V: TRBV7-2
J: TRBJ2-4
CDR3: CASSLAPGDIQYF
DNA: TGTGCCAGCAGCTTGGCTCCCGGGGACATTCAGTACTTC

size: -
D: TRBD1
V: TRBV27
J: TRBJ1-2
CDR3: CASSYTGTANYGYTF
DNA: TGTGCCAGCAGTTATACCGGGACAGCTAACTATGGCTACACCTTC

size: -
D: TRBD1
V: TRBV7-2
J: TRBJ1-3
CDR3: CASSFRDSSGNTIYF
DNA: TGTGCCAGCAGCTTTCGGGACAGCTCTGGAAACACCATATATTTT

size: -
D: -
V: TRBV4-3
J: TRBJ1-5
CDR3: CASSQERTLGQPQHF
DNA: TGCGCCAGCAGCCAAGAACGGACACTTGGGCAGCCCCAGCATTTT

size: -
D: TRBD2
V: TRBV5-6
J: TRBJ2-1
CDR3: CASSLDLAGYNEQFF
DNA: TGTGCCAGCAGCTTGGACCTAGCGGGATACAATGAGCAGTTCTTC

size: -
D: -
V: TRBV27
J: TRBJ1-4
CDR3: CASSLSGPGSEKLFF
DNA: TGTGCCAGCAGTTTATCCGGCCCGGGGTCTGAAAAACTGTTTTTT

size: few
D: TRBD2
V: TRBV6-6
J: TRBJ2-7
CDR3: CASSYLGVAGDEQYF
DNA: TGTGCCAGCAGTTACTTGGGGGTAGCGGGAGACGAGCAGTACTTC

size: few
D: -
V: TRBV5-8
J: TRBJ2-3
CDR3: CASSLVAAVADTQYF
DNA: TGTGCCAGCAGCTTGGTCGCGGCCGTGGCAGATACGCAGTATTTT

size: -
D: -
V: TRBV6-5
J: TRBJ1-1
CDR3: CASSSPGLNTEAFF
DNA: TGTGCCAGCAGTTCCCCAGGGCTGAACACTGAAGCTTTCTTT

size: -
D: TRBD2
V: TRBV18
J: TRBJ2-3
CDR3: CASSQREQADTQYF
DNA: TGTGCCAGCTCCCAGCGGGAGCAGGCAGATACGCAGTATTTT

size: -
D: -
V: TRBV6-6
J: TRBJ2-1
CDR3: CASRTWDTRNNEQFF
DNA: TGTGCCAGCAGAACCTGGGACACTCGAAACAATGAGCAGTTCTTC

size: many
D: -
V: TRBV2
J: TRBJ1-2
CDR3: CASSEDSSYGYTF
DNA: TGTGCCAGCAGTGAAGACAGTTCCTATGGCTACACCTTC

size: -
D: TRBD2
V: TRBV7-9
J: TRBJ2-3
CDR3: CASSSTWTSKYTDTQYF
DNA: TGTGCCAGCAGCTCGACCTGGACTAGCAAGTACACAGATACGCAGTATTTT

size: -
D: TRBD1
V: TRBV4-3
J: TRBJ2-1
CDR3: CASSRWDRHNEQFF
DNA: TGCGCCAGCAGCCGCTGGGACAGACACAATGAGCAGTTCTTC

size: -
D: -
V: TRBV29-1
J: TRBJ1-2
CDR3: CSTRAGQLGDGYTF
DNA: TGCAGCACCCGGGCCGGACAGCTTGGGGATGGCTACACCTTC

size: -
D: -
V: TRBV4-3
J: TRBJ1-1
CDR3: CASSQEANTEAFF
DNA: TGCGCCAGCAGCCAAGAAGCGAACACTGAAGCTTTCTTT

size: -
D: -
V: TRBV2
J: TRBJ2-7
CDR3: CASIRRPSYEQYF
DNA: TGTGCCAGCATTCGGAGACCGTCCTACGAGCAGTACTTC

size: -
D: -
V: TRBV6-1
J: TRBJ1-5
CDR3: CASSEVGGDEPQHF
DNA: TGTGCCAGCAGTGAAGTGGGAGGGGACGAGCCCCAGCATTTT

size: -
D: TRBD2
V: TRBV5-1
J: TRBJ2-1
CDR3: CASSLPSGRGDEQFF
DNA: TGCGCCAGCAGCTTGCCTAGCGGGAGAGGGGATGAGCAGTTCTTC

size: -
D: -
V: TRBV7-9
J: TRBJ2-3
CDR3: CASSFGVSTDTQYF
DNA: TGTGCCAGCAGCTTCGGGGTTAGCACAGATACGCAGTATTTT

size: -
D: TRBD1
V: TRBV15
J: TRBJ1-1
CDR3: CATSTSGTGNTEAFF
DNA: TGTGCCACCAGCACATCCGGGACAGGGAACACTGAAGCTTTCTTT

size: once
D: -
V: TRBV4-1
J: TRBJ2-2
CDR3: CASSHYAPPITGELFF
DNA: TGCGCCAGCAGCCATTACGCGCCCCCGATAACCGGGGAGCTGTTTTTT